A selection of T cell receptor beta chains follows, all from one sample in a study of regulatory T cells in long-lasting Graves disease. A single record per CDR3 protein comes from TCRdb applying MiXCR to the multiplex PCR reads. The table includes 350,000 to 500,000 distinct CDR3 sequences, roughly 15% detected once. The same sample was also used in a study of T cells in Graves' hyperthyroidism and ophthalmopathy.

The sample consisted of peripheral blood mononuclear cells (PBMCs), taken at new diagnosis, from a patient treated with antithyroid drugs. The receptors originated from a woman aged 45-60 years with Graves disease. Each CDR3 is given with its conserved first and last residue. Fields, in order: J gene, D gene, V gene, clone size, CDR3 DNA, CDR3 protein. The D gene is left open where the match is weak. The size of a clone is reported for some rows only, either as once, few or many, or as a class for expanded clones.

>TRBJ2-3|.|TRBV6-1|few
TGTGCCAGCAGTGAAGAGGACCGATACCTAAGCACAGATACGCAGTATTTT
CASSEEDRYLSTDTQYF
>TRBJ2-1|.|TRBV7-2|many
TGTGCCAGCAGCTTAGTGCGGAGTGCAGACAATGAGCAGTTCTTC
CASSLVRSADNEQFF
>TRBJ2-5|.|TRBV4-1|few
TGCGCCAGCAGCCAAGACCCCTTCCTAGAGGGCGGAGGGGAGACCCAGTACTTC
CASSQDPFLEGGGETQYF
>TRBJ1-4|.|TRBV30|many
TGTGCCTGGAGTCGGGGGGCTAATGAAAAACTGTTTTTT
CAWSRGANEKLFF
>TRBJ2-2|TRBD2|TRBV12-3/TRBV12-4|many
TGTGCCAGCACCCCCTTGGGACTAGCGGTCACCGGGGAGCTGTTTTTT
CASTPLGLAVTGELFF
>TRBJ2-7|.|TRBV20-1|many
TGCAGTGCTAGAGCTCCGACCAGCTCCTACGAGCAGTACTTC
CSARAPTSSYEQYF
>TRBJ2-2|TRBD2|TRBV7-9|many
TGTGCCAGCAGCTCACCGGGACTAGCGGGATTCGGGGAGCTGTTTTTT
CASSSPGLAGFGELFF
>TRBJ2-3|.|TRBV5-1|many
TGCGCCAGCAGCTTGGGACAGGCCGGCACAGATACGCAGTATTTT
CASSLGQAGTDTQYF
>TRBJ2-7|.|TRBV5-1|many
TGCGCCAGCAGCTTGGGTGGCGGGTACGAGCAGTACTTC
CASSLGGGYEQYF
>TRBJ1-1|.|TRBV11-2|.
TGTGCCAGCAGCTTAAGGCTACACTTGAACACTGAAGCTTTCTTT
CASSLRLHLNTEAFF
>TRBJ1-3|.|TRBV20-1|.
TGCAGTGCTAGATTTAGCTCTGGAAACACCATATATTTT
CSARFSSGNTIYF
>TRBJ2-7|.|TRBV28|many
TGTGCCAGCAGTACCTCCGGGACATCTTCCTACGAGCAGTACTTC
CASSTSGTSSYEQYF
>TRBJ1-5|.|TRBV5-1|many
TGCGCCAGCAGCCAAGTAACAGGGCCCAATCAGCCCCAGCATTTT
CASSQVTGPNQPQHF
>TRBJ1-1|.|TRBV18|.
TGTGCCAGCTCACCATCTGTGGGGAACACTGAAGCTTTCTTT
CASSPSVGNTEAFF
>TRBJ2-5|.|TRBV19|few
TGTGCCAGTAGCCTACGCGGGGACTTCCAAGAGACCCAGTACTTC
CASSLRGDFQETQYF
>TRBJ2-1|.|TRBV28|.
TGTGCCAGCAGCCCGACAGGTTCAGCGAACAATGAGCAGTTCTTC
CASSPTGSANNEQFF
>TRBJ2-5|TRBD2|TRBV7-9|.
TGTGCCAGCAGCTCAACCCGAGGGGGACTAGCCCAAGAGACCCAGTACTTC
CASSSTRGGLAQETQYF
>TRBJ2-3|.|TRBV14|.
TGTGCCAGCAGCCAGAGTCTTAGCACAGATACGCGGTATTTT
CASSQSLSTDTRYF
>TRBJ2-1|TRBD1|TRBV24-1|.
TGTGCCGCCGGGACAGGTTACAGCTACAATGAGCAGCTCTTC
CAAGTGYSYNEQLF
>TRBJ1-1|TRBD1|TRBV30|many
TGTGCCTGGGACAGGGGCGGCACTGAAGCTTTCTTT
CAWDRGGTEAFF
>TRBJ2-6|.|TRBV3-1|.
TGTGCCAGCAGCCCGATAGGGGGGGCCAACGTCCTGACTTTC
CASSPIGGANVLTF
>TRBJ2-2|TRBD1|TRBV9|few
TGTGCCAGCAGCCCCCACCCCGGGACAGGGAAGGCCGGGGAGCTGTTTTTT
CASSPHPGTGKAGELFF
>TRBJ2-6|.|TRBV12-3/TRBV12-4|.
TGTGCCAGCACCCCAGGAATTGCTGGGGCCAACGTCCTGACTTTC
CASTPGIAGANVLTF
>TRBJ1-3|.|TRBV10-3|many
TGTGCCATCAGTGAAGAAGAATCTGGAAACACCATATATTTT
CAISEEESGNTIYF